This TCR beta chain was sequenced during a study of cytomegalovirus exposure and HLA in healthy donors. This CDR3 has 16 amino acids. Use of 60 Vbeta and 13 Jbeta primers characterized the PCR. Sequencing was performed with immunoSEQ multiplex PCR; in TCRdb, only in-frame clones are kept and a portion is missing. The repertoire holds roughly 170,000 clones, with 70% to 80% as singletons. The chain uses TRBV21-1 and TRBJ1-1. TRBV21-1 constitutes a pseudogene. The sample comprised PBMCs. The sequence was obtained from a female donor in good health and CMV-seronegative. Here the CDR3 reads CASSKTGSSLGTEAFF. The DNA for the CDR3 is TGTGCCAGCAGCAAAACCGGGTCCTCTTTGGGCACTGAAGCTTTCTTT.